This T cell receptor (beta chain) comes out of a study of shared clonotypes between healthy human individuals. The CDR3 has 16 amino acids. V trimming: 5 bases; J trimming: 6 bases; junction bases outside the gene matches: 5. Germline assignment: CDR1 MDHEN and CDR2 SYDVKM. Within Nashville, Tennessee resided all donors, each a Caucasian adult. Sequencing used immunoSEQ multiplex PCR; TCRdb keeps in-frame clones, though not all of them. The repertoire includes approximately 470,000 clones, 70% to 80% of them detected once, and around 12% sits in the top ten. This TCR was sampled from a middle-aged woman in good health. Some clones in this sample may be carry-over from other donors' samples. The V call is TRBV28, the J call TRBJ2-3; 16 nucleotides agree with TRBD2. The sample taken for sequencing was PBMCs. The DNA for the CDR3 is TGTGCCAGCAGTACCGGGACTAGCGGGAGGGCGGATACGCAGTATTTT. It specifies CASSTGTSGRADTQYF.